This note documents a single T cell receptor (beta chain) sequence. No antigen is known for it. TCRdb's copy holds only in-frame clones and misses some; the assay was immunoSEQ multiplex PCR. The table lists a few hundred thousand clones, roughly 80% of them singletons. The data are from a study of shared clonotypes between healthy human individuals. CDR1 is LNHDA and CDR2 is SQIVND in the germline V gene (reference sequence). V lost 6 bases and J lost 7, with 18 bases in between. The CDR3 is 15 residues long. The donor cohort consisted entirely of Caucasian adults residing in Nashville, Tennessee. Approximately 90 million PBMCs were counted before genomic DNA extraction. Study findings and constraints: Only blood underwent sampling, and tissue repertoires likely differ. It was the few donors that limited the genetic and exposure-history diversity represented.

The chain has TRBV19 and TRBJ1-4, with a weak D call TRBD1 (5 bases). The sequencing input was PBMCs. The sequence was collected from a woman aged 40 to 50 in good health. Some clones in this sample may be carry-over from other donors' samples. CDR3 region: CASSPPTATGEKLFF. The DNA for the CDR3 is TGTGCCAGTAGCCCACCGACAGCGACCGGTGAAAAACTGTTTTTT.